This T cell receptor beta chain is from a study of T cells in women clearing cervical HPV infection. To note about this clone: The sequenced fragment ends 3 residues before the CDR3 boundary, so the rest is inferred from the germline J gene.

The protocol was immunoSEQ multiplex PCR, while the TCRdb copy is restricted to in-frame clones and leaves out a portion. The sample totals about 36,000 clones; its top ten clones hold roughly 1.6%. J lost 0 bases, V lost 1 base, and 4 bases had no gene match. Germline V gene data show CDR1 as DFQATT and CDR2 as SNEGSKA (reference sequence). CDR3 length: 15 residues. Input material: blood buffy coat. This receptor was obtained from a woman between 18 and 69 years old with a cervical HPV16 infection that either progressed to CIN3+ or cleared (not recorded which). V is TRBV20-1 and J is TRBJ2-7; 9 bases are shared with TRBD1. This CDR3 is CSARGQGGVSYEQYF. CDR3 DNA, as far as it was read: TGCAGTGCTAGAGGACAGGGGGGGGTCTCCTACGAG.